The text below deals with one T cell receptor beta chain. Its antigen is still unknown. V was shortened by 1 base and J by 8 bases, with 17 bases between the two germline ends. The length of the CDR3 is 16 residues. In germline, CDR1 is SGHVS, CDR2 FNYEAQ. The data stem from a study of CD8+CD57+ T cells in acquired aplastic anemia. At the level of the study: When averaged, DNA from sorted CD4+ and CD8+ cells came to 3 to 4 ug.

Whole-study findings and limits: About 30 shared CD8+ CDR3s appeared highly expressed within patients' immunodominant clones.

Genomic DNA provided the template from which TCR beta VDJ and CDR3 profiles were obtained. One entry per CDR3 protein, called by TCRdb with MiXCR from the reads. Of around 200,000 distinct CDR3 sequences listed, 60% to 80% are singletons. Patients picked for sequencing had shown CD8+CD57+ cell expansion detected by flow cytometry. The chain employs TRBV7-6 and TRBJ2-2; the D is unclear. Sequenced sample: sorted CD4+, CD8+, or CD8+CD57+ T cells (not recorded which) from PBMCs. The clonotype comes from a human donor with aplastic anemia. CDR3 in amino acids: CASSLELGLHSGELFF. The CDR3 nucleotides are TGTGCCAGCAGCTTAGAGCTCGGTTTGCACTCAGGGGAGCTGTTTTTT.